This note documents a single T cell receptor (beta chain) sequence. The record originates from a study of T cell changes during pregnancy in multiple sclerosis. Using immunoSEQ multiplex PCR, the repertoire was profiled, and TCRdb retains in-frame clones only, with some absent. The sample comprises about 40,000 clones, 80% to 95% of which are singletons, and 13% rests with the top ten. Per germline, CDR1 MDHEN and CDR2 SYDVKM. Trimming removed 5 bases from V and 7 bases from J; junction bases left unmatched: 6. The CDR3 sequence is 13 residues long. V gene TRBV28 combines with J gene TRBJ2-7; TRBD1 matches 9 bases. The receptor was isolated from a female donor with multiple sclerosis, enrolled in a pregnancy study. This material consisted of CD8+ T cells from peripheral blood mononuclear cells, taken in the first trimester of pregnancy. Written as DNA, the CDR3 is TGTGCCAGCAGTCCACAGGGGGCTAAGGAGCAGTACTTC. It codes for CASSPQGAKEQYF.